The next 2 T cell receptor beta chains were all read from a single sample in a study of PD-1 blockade in classical Hodgkin lymphoma. As for time point: cycle 4 day 1 (C4D1), after about 6 weeks of nivolumab. No patient escaped relapse after autologous stem cell transplantation, and brentuximab vedotin exposure varied. Method: immunoSEQ multiplex PCR; TCRdb's copy keeps in-frame clones and lacks some. The sample holds tens of thousands of clones, 87% seen once. The sequenced sample was peripheral blood mononuclear cells (PBMCs), obtained before the fourth cycle of nivolumab. These receptors all come from a human donor with classical Hodgkin lymphoma.

The chain couples TRBV28 to TRBJ2-1; TRBD2 matches 10 bases. Trimming removed 7 bases from V and 5 bases from J; junction bases left unmatched: 5. Germline assignment: CDR1 MDHEN and CDR2 SYDVKM. The CDR3 contains 14 residues. The CDR3 DNA reads as TGTGCCAGCAAACTAGCGGGGTACAACAATGAGCAGTTCTTC. Its protein is CASKLAGYNNEQFF.

V usage is TRBV7-9 and J usage is TRBJ1-2; 8 bases match TRBD1. The CDR3 is made up of 14 amino acids. The trim removed 5 bases at V and 4 bases at J, leaving 6 bases unmatched. CDR1 and CDR2 from the germline V gene are SEHNR and FQNEAQ (reference sequence). The CDR3 DNA reads TGTGCCAGCAGCGCCGGACAGGGAAGCTATGGCTACACCTTC. This sequence encodes CASSAGQGSYGYTF.